The 21 T cell receptor beta chains below come from one sample, sequenced in a study of cytomegalovirus exposure and HLA in healthy donors. PCR employed 60 Vbeta and 13 Jbeta primers. Sequenced by immunoSEQ multiplex PCR; TCRdb stores in-frame clones only, minus some. The sample lists 100,000 to 150,000 clones, around 80% occurring once. The material sequenced was PBMCs. The source of these receptors is a man between 25 and 39 years old in good health and CMV-seropositive.

Of note for this clone: Other DNA variants within this sample encode the same CDR3. The rearrangement uses TRBV7-9 and TRBJ2-7, with 10 bases lining up with TRBD1. Trimming took 5 bases from V and 4 from J; bases not matched to a gene: 5. CDR1 SEHNR and CDR2 FQNEAQ come from the germline V gene (reference sequence). This CDR3 has 14 amino acids. The chain's CDR3 is CASSPRQGAYEQYF. The CDR3 DNA is TGTGCCAGCAGCCCCCGACAGGGGGCGTACGAGCAGTACTTC.

This chain links TRBV30 with TRBJ1-5; D is ambiguous. From germline, CDR1 is GTSNPN and CDR2 SVGIG (reference sequence). This CDR3 comprises 13 residues. V lost 0 bases and J lost 7, with 10 bases in between. The chain's CDR3 is CAWSVREEQPQHF. The CDR3 DNA is TGTGCCTGGAGTGTGAGGGAAGAGCAGCCCCAGCATTTT.

The chain links TRBV5-4 to TRBJ2-2, with 11 bases matching TRBD2. The CDR3 runs 17 residues. Germline CDR1 is SGHNT and CDR2 is YYREEE (reference sequence). The trim removed 5 bases at V and 2 bases at J, leaving 8 bases unmatched. CDR3 region: CASSWGLAVINTGELFF. The CDR3 DNA reads TGTGCCAGCAGTTGGGGACTAGCGGTTATAAACACCGGGGAGCTGTTTTTT.

About this clone itself: Other DNA sequences from this sample encode an identical CDR3 as well. The chain recombines TRBV29-1 with TRBJ2-1; 7 nucleotides line up with TRBD2. The length of the CDR3 is 13 residues. Germline CDR1 and CDR2: SQVTM and ANQGSEA. Trimming cost V 4 bases and J 2 bases; bases outside gene matches: 2. This CDR3 is CSVGGRAYNEQFF. As DNA, the CDR3 is TGCAGCGTTGGCGGGAGAGCCTACAATGAGCAGTTCTTC.

The genes are TRBV6-5 and TRBJ2-1; 10 nucleotides match TRBD2. From germline, CDR1 is MNHEY and CDR2 SVGAGI. Trimming removed 6 bases from V and 4 bases from J; junction bases left unmatched: 6. CDR3 length: 15 residues. The CDR3 bases are TGTGCCAGCAGGGGAGGTAGCGGGAGGTACAATGAGCAGTTCTTC. Translation: CASRGGSGRYNEQFF.

J is TRBJ1-1 and V is TRBV30; 9 bases are shared with TRBD1. Germline CDR1 reads GTSNPN; CDR2 reads SVGIG (reference sequence). V lost 3 bases and J lost 6; bases outside the gene matches: 8. This CDR3 is built from 14 residues. Here the CDR3 DNA reads TGTGCCTGGAGAGGACAGGGGCGGAGGGCTGAAGCTTTCTTT. Protein: CAWRGQGRRAEAFF.

The V and J genes are TRBV7-9 and TRBJ1-2, with TRBD1 matching over 8 bases. V shed 5 bases and J 2 bases; nucleotides not matched to a gene: 4. The CDR3 has 14 amino acids. CDR1 is SEHNR, CDR2 FQNEAQ, per germline (reference sequence). In DNA, the CDR3 is TGTGCCAGCAGCCTCAGGACAGGGAACTATGGCTACACCTTC. It specifies CASSLRTGNYGYTF.

The V gene is TRBV28, the J gene TRBJ1-5; no clear D gene. This CDR3 comprises 11 residues. Germline CDR1 and CDR2: MDHEN and SYDVKM. With 4 bases removed from V and 11 bases from J, the gap between germline ends came to 9 bases. The CDR3 loop is CASSSGGSQHF. The CDR3 DNA sequence: TGTGCCAGCAGTTCTGGAGGGTCCCAGCATTTT.

CDR3 loop: CASSLGGRTYEQYF. CDR3 DNA: TGTGCCAGCAGCTTAGGAGGAAGGACCTACGAGCAGTACTTC. The rearrangement links TRBV11-3 to TRBJ2-7; D ambiguous. V dropped 1 base and J dropped 2 bases, with 9 bases sitting between them. The CDR3 has 14 amino acids. Germline assignment: CDR1 SGHNT and CDR2 YENEEA.

The chain combines TRBV2 with TRBJ2-7; D is perhaps TRBD1 (5 bases). In germline, CDR1 is SNHLY, CDR2 FYNNEI. The CDR3 contains 11 residues. With 5 bases removed from V and 5 bases from J, the gap between germline ends came to 7 bases. In nucleotides, the CDR3 is TGTGCCAGCAGTAAGGGGCACGAGCAGTACTTC. The encoded protein is CASSKGHEQYF.

The CDR3 spells CASSPNRDTGNEQYF. The CDR3 DNA sequence: TGTGCCAGCAGCCCAAATAGGGACACGGGGAACGAGCAGTACTTC. The chain combines TRBV7-3 with TRBJ2-7, with D maybe TRBD1 (6 bases). V lost 5 bases, J lost 5 bases, and 19 bases lay in between. This CDR3 is 15 amino acids long. CDR1 is SGHTA and CDR2 is FQGTGA in the germline V gene.

The rearrangement joins TRBV7-9 to TRBJ2-5, with 11 bases fitting TRBD1. The germline V gene encodes CDR1 SEHNR and CDR2 FQNEAQ (reference sequence). The length of the CDR3 is 16 residues. V lost 5 bases, J lost 4 bases, and 9 bases stayed unmatched. In DNA form, the CDR3 reads TGTGCCAGCAGCCCCCAGAGGACAGGGGGCCGAGAGACCCAGTACTTC. This sequence encodes CASSPQRTGGRETQYF.

The V and J genes are TRBV6-4 and TRBJ1-1; no clear D gene. This CDR3 has 13 residues. The V and J ends lost 3 bases and 1 base respectively, with 6 bases between them. CDR1 MRHNA and CDR2 SNTAGT come from the germline V gene. DNA of the CDR3: TGTGCCAGCAGTGAGCAGGCGAACACTGAAGCTTTCTTT. This codes for CASSEQANTEAFF.

This chain connects TRBV5-6 to TRBJ2-7; D unclear. Germline V gives CDR1 SGHDT, CDR2 YYEEEE. Trimming took 3 bases from V and 1 from J, leaving 11 bases between them. The CDR3 runs 14 residues. CDR3 protein: CASSSYDGSYEQYF. For the CDR3, the DNA is TGTGCCAGCAGCTCTTACGACGGGTCCTACGAGCAGTACTTC.

V and J are TRBV30 and TRBJ2-7; TRBD1 aligns across 9 bases. V shed 1 base and J 4 bases; nucleotides not matched to a gene: 11. From germline, CDR1 is GTSNPN and CDR2 SVGIG (reference sequence). The CDR3 has 16 amino acids. DNA for the CDR3: TGTGCCTGGAGTGGGGGGGGGACAGGGTATTTTTACGAGCAGTACTTC. It translates to CAWSGGGTGYFYEQYF.

The chain is built from TRBV5-4 and TRBJ2-1, with 11 bases aligning to TRBD2. The CDR3 has 15 amino acids. The germline V gene encodes CDR1 SGHNT and CDR2 YYREEE (reference sequence). The ends lost 2 bases at V and 8 bases at J; junction bases unmatched: 6. The CDR3 is CASSFVAGGGYEQFF. In nucleotides, the CDR3 is TGTGCCAGCAGCTTCGTAGCGGGAGGGGGTTATGAGCAGTTCTTC.

This chain joins TRBV7-2 and TRBJ2-5, with 14 bases matching TRBD2. The J segment lost 2 bases and the V segment lost 5 bases, leaving 4 bases of the junction unmatched. CDR3 size: 16 residues. Germline CDR1 reads SGHTA; CDR2 reads FQGNSA. The CDR3 DNA follows: TGTGCCAGCAGCCCACGACTAGCGGGAGGGCAAGAGACCCAGTACTTC. It encodes CASSPRLAGGQETQYF.

On this clone itself: The junction and the germline gene differ at one end; a read error may be behind it. V is TRBV5-4 and J is TRBJ2-3, with no clear D. The CDR3 sequence is 13 residues long. Germline-derived CDR1 and CDR2 are SGHNT and YYREEE (reference sequence). CDR3 sequence (DNA): TGTGCCGGCAGCTTGAATAACGAGGATACGCAGTATTTT. Translated, it gives CAGSLNNEDTQYF.

The V gene is TRBV7-9, the J gene TRBJ1-3, with a tentative D call TRBD1 (6 bases). Germline CDR1 reads SEHNR; CDR2 reads FQNEAQ (reference sequence). The V end lost 1 base, the J end lost 1 base, and 8 bases lay between the germline ends. The CDR3 is 15 residues long. The CDR3 is CASSLVQGSGNTIYF. CDR3 DNA sequence: TGTGCCAGCAGCTTAGTACAGGGTTCTGGAAACACCATATATTTT.

The CDR3 protein is CASSVNSFTGELFF. In nucleotides, the CDR3 is TGCGCCAGCAGTGTGAATAGTTTTACCGGGGAGCTGTTTTTT. The rearrangement uses TRBV10-1 and TRBJ2-2, with no clear D. Trimming took 4 bases from V and 5 from J, leaving 11 bases between them. Germline V gene lookup returns CDR1 WNHNN and CDR2 SYGVQD (reference sequence). The CDR3 runs 14 residues.

Turning to this clone: The identical CDR3 is also encoded by other nucleotide sequences in the sample. This chain joins TRBV5-6 and TRBJ2-7, with D hard to call. The CDR3 contains 13 residues. Deletions cut 4 bases from V and 4 bases from J, with 12 bases between. From germline, CDR1 is SGHDT and CDR2 YYEEEE. CDR3 DNA sequence: TGTGCCAGCAGCCCCACTCCTTCGTACGAGCAGTACTTC. Amino acid sequence: CASSPTPSYEQYF. Full variable domain (remainder filled in from reference TRBV5-6 and TRBJ2-7): DAGVTQSPTHLIKTRGQQVTLRCSPKSGHDTVSWYQQALGQGPQFIFQYYEEEERQRGNFPDRFSGHQFPNYSSELNVNALLLGDSALYLCASSPTPSYEQYFGPGTRLTVT.